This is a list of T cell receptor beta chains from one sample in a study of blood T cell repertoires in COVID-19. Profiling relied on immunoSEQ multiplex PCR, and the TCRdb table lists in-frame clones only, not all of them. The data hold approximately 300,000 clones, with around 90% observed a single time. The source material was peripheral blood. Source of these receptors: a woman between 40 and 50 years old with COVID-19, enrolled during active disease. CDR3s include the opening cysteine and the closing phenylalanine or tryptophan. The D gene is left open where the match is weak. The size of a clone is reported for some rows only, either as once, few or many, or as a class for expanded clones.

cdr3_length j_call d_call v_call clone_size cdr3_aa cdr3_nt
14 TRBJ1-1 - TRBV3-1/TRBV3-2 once CASSQGGLNTEAFF TGTGCCAGCAGCCAAGGGGGGCTGAACACTGAAGCTTTCTTT
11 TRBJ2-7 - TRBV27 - CASRQGREQYF TGTGCCAGCAGACAGGGTCGTGAGCAGTACTTC
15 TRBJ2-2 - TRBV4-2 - CASSLNLMSTGELFF TGTGCCAGCAGCCTTAACCTCATGAGCACCGGGGAGCTGTTTTTT
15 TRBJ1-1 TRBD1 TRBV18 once CASSRTQGANTEAFF TGTGCCAGCTCACGGACACAGGGGGCGAACACTGAAGCTTTCTTT
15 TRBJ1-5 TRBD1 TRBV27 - CASSSYRGFNQPQHF TGTGCCAGCAGCTCATACAGGGGATTTAATCAGCCCCAGCATTTT
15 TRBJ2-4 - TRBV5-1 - CASSLIEGAKNIQYF TGCGCCAGCAGCTTGATTGAGGGTGCCAAAAACATTCAGTACTTC
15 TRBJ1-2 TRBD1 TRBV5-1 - CASSSGTGGRDGYTF TGCGCCAGCAGCTCGGGGACAGGGGGACGGGATGGCTACACCTTC
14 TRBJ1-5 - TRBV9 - CASSVGAGNQPQHF TGTGCCAGCAGCGTAGGGGCAGGCAATCAGCCCCAGCATTTT
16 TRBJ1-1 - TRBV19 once CASFPGGRIRNTEAFF TGTGCCAGTTTCCCGGGAGGCCGAATCCGGAACACTGAAGCTTTCTTT
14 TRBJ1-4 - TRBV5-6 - CASSRVGTNEKLFF TGTGCCAGCAGCCGGGTTGGGACTAATGAAAAACTGTTTTTT
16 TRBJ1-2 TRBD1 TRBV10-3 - CAISESHRGPNYGYTF TGTGCCATCAGTGAGTCGCACAGGGGACCCAACTATGGCTACACCTTC
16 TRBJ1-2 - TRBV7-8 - CASSLASQGFNYGYTF TGTGCCAGCAGCTTAGCGAGTCAGGGGTTTAACTATGGCTACACCTTC
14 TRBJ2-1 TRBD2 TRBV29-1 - CSGKRVAGGNEQFF TGCAGCGGAAAGAGGGTAGCGGGGGGAAATGAGCAGTTCTTC
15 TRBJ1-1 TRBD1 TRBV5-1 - CASSSPRTGNTEAFF TGCGCCAGCAGCTCCCCTAGGACAGGGAACACTGAAGCTTTCTTT
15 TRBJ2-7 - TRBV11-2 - CASSSTGPPYYEQYF TGTGCCAGCAGCTCTACAGGCCCTCCTTACTACGAGCAGTACTTC
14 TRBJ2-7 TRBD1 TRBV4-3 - CASSRDRVSYEQYF TGCGCCAGCAGCCGAGACAGGGTTTCCTACGAGCAGTACTTC
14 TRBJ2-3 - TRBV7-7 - CASSPGLGTDTQYF TGTGCTAGCAGCCCTGGACTTGGCACAGATACGCAGTATTTT
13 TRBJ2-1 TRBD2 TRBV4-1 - CASTGLGYNEQFF TGCGCCAGCACCGGACTAGGCTACAATGAGCAGTTCTTC
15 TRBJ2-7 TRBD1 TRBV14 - CASSQGQGDFYEQYF TGTGCCAGCAGCCAAGGACAGGGGGACTTCTACGAGCAGTACTTC
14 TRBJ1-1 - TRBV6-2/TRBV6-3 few CASSYQGWYTEAFF TGTGCCAGCAGTTATCAGGGGTGGTATACTGAAGCTTTCTTT
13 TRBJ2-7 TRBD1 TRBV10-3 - CAIMETGGTKQYF TGTGCCATCATGGAGACAGGGGGTACGAAGCAGTACTTC
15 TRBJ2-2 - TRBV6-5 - CASSYGTGFDGELFF TGTGCCAGCAGTTACGGCACAGGCTTTGACGGGGAGCTGTTTTTT
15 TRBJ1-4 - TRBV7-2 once CASSSPTGSNEKLFF TGTGCCAGCAGCTCCCCGACAGGCTCAAATGAAAAACTGTTTTTT
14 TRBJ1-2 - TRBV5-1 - CASSFLDISAGYTF TGCGCCAGCAGCTTCTTGGACATTTCGGCCGGCTACACCTTC
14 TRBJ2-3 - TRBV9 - CASSVATGTDTQYF TGTGCCAGCAGCGTAGCTACTGGCACAGATACGCAGTATTTT
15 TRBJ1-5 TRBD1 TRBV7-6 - CASSPGDSNNQPQHF TGTGCCAGCAGCCCCGGGGACAGCAACAATCAGCCCCAGCATTTT
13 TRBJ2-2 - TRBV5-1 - CASRVQGTGELFF TGCGCCAGCAGGGTACAGGGCACCGGGGAGCTGTTTTTT
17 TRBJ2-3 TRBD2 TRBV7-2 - CASSLDRLALLANTQYF TGTGCCAGCAGCTTAGACAGACTAGCCTTGCTCGCAAATACGCAGTATTTT
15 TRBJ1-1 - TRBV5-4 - CASSGVGGPRREAFF TGTGCCAGCAGCGGGGTGGGGGGGCCAAGGCGGGAAGCTTTCTTT
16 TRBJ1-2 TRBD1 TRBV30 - CAWDLPGQGRESGYTF TGTGCCTGGGACCTCCCGGGACAGGGTAGAGAGTCTGGCTACACCTTC
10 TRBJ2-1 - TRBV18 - CASSTDEQFF TGTGCCAGCTCAACGGATGAGCAGTTCTTC
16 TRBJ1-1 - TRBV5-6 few CASRYRQPSYWAEAFF TGTGCCAGCAGATACCGACAGCCGAGCTACTGGGCTGAAGCTTTCTTT
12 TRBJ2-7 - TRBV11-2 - CASSSWWTGEYF TGTGCCAGCAGCTCCTGGTGGACGGGGGAGTACTTC
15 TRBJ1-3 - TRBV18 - CASSPPTAQGNTIYF TGTGCCAGCTCACCCCCGACAGCGCAAGGAAACACCATATATTTT
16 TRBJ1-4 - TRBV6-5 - CASSYGRRAGNEKLFF TGTGCCAGCAGTTACGGGAGGCGGGCCGGTAATGAAAAACTGTTTTTT
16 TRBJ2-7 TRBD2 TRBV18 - CASSPWSSGGKNEQYF TGTGCCAGCTCACCATGGTCTAGCGGGGGAAAAAACGAGCAGTACTTC
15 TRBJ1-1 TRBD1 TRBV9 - CASSVEGQPDTEAFF TGTGCCAGCAGCGTAGAGGGACAGCCGGACACTGAAGCTTTCTTT
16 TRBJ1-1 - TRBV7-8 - CASSRDGQIGNTEAFF TGTGCCAGCAGCCGAGACGGACAGATTGGGAACACTGAAGCTTTCTTT
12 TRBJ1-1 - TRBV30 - CAWSLERTEAFF TGTGCCTGGAGCTTGGAGCGGACTGAAGCTTTCTTT
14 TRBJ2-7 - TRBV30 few CAWSRKTFSYEQYF TGTGCCTGGAGTAGGAAGACATTTTCCTACGAGCAGTACTTC
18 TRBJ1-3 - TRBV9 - CASSVGSGKTSFGNTIYF TGTGCCAGCAGCGTAGGATCAGGGAAGACCTCTTTCGGAAACACCATATATTTT
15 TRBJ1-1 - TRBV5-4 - CASSTMSGVNTEAFF TGTGCCAGCAGCACCATGAGCGGGGTGAACACTGAAGCTTTCTTT
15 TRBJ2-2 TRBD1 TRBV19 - CASSIMGQGTGELFF TGTGCCAGTAGTATCATGGGACAGGGGACCGGGGAGCTGTTTTTT
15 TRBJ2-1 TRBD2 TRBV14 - CASSQVAGGYNEQFF TGTGCCAGCAGCCAGGTAGCGGGGGGGTACAATGAGCAGTTCTTC
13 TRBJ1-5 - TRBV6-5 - CASSVDRNQPQHF TGTGCCAGCAGCGTAGATCGCAATCAGCCCCAGCATTTT
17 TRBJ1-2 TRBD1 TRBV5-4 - CASAPEGTGGLYYGYTF TGTGCCAGCGCCCCAGAGGGGACAGGGGGCCTCTACTATGGCTACACCTTC
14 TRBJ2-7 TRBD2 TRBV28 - CASSLAGAPHEQYF TGTGCCAGCAGTCTAGCGGGAGCCCCCCACGAGCAGTACTTC
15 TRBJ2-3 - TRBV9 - CASSVLRTITDTQYF TGTGCCAGCAGCGTTTTACGGACTATCACAGATACGCAGTATTTT
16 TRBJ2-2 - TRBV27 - CASSLTVTPAFGELFF TGTGCCAGCAGTTTAACGGTTACACCAGCGTTTGGGGAGCTGTTTTTT
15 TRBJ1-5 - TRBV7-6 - CASSLDSYSNQPQHF TGTGCCAGCAGCTTAGACAGTTATAGCAATCAGCCCCAGCATTTT
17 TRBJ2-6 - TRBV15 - CATSRAFGAPGANVLTF TGTGCCACCAGCAGAGCATTTGGGGCACCAGGGGCCAACGTCCTGACTTTC
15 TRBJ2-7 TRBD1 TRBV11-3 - CASSHSDRGPYEQYF TGTGCCAGCAGCCATTCGGACAGGGGGCCGTACGAGCAGTACTTC
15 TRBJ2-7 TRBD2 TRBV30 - CAWSFIAGGPGEQYF TGTGCCTGGAGTTTTATAGCGGGAGGGCCGGGCGAGCAGTACTTC
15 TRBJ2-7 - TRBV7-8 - CASSSWERNSYEQYF TGTGCCAGCAGCTCGTGGGAGAGAAACTCCTACGAGCAGTACTTC
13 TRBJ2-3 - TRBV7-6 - CASSLEGAGTQYF TGTGCCAGCAGCTTAGAAGGCGCGGGTACGCAGTATTTT
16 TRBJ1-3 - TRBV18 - CASSPSTTYSGNTIYF TGTGCCAGCTCACCAAGTACCACCTACTCTGGAAACACCATATATTTT
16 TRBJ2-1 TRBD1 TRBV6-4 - CASSDSGTGGSNEQFF TGTGCCAGCAGTGACTCCGGGACAGGGGGAAGTAATGAGCAGTTCTTC
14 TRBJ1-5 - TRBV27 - CASSPGGINQPQHF TGTGCCAGCAGTCCAGGAGGTATCAATCAGCCCCAGCATTTT
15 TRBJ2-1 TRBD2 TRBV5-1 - CASSLSGSSYNEQFF TGCGCCAGCAGCTTGAGCGGGAGCTCCTACAATGAGCAGTTCTTC